This TCR beta chain was captured in a study of glioma-infiltrating T cells after dendritic cell vaccination. V lost 5 bases, J lost 2 bases, and 15 bases lay in between. The CDR3 is made up of 15 amino acids. Germline V gene lookup returns CDR1 SGHTA and CDR2 FQGTGA. This clone appeared a single time. Time point given: after dendritic cell vaccination, including at tumor progression/relapse. Fresh-frozen tumor tissue and more than two years of survival data were available for all. The PCR used 60 V beta and 13 J beta primers. Generated by immunoSEQ multiplex PCR, the TCRdb table keeps only in-frame clones and is missing some. The sample has approximately 93,000 clones, about 85% seen once.

The starting material was blood, obtained after dendritic cell vaccination. The chain uses TRBV7-3 and TRBJ2-5; D is unclear. The receptor was derived from a human donor with glioblastoma. The CDR3 reads CASSIGSAEQETQYF. Here the CDR3 DNA reads TGTGCCAGCAGCATAGGATCCGCGGAGCAAGAGACCCAGTACTTC.